The sequence of this TCR beta chain was determined in a study of cytomegalovirus exposure and HLA in healthy donors. Researchers ran the PCR with 60 Vbeta and 13 Jbeta primers. Clones were read by immunoSEQ multiplex PCR, and TCRdb kept only the in-frame ones, dropping some. Of over 110,000 clones in the sample, approximately 83% were seen once. V trimming: 2 bases; J trimming: 9 bases; junction bases outside the gene matches: 4. CDR3 size: 14 residues. The germline gives CDR1 SGHRS, CDR2 YFSETQ. Only a few counts were recorded for this clone. The chain couples TRBV5-1 to TRBJ2-1, with 11 bases that match TRBD2. The material sequenced was PBMCs. This TCR was sampled from a male donor in good health and CMV-seronegative. CDR3 sequence reads: CASSFLGTSGEQFF. The DNA of the CDR3 is TGCGCCAGCAGCTTTCTCGGGACTAGCGGTGAGCAGTTCTTC.